The 2 T cell receptor beta chains presented below share a single source sample, sequenced in a study of CD8+ T cells in alopecia areata. In each case, RNA was isolated and then reverse transcribed into cDNA as the sequencing template. Produced via immunoSEQ multiplex PCR; TCRdb's table is partial and in-frame only. The sample records about 140,000 clones, around 58% being singletons. This sample comprised CD4+ T cells sorted from blood, obtained at week 0. Receptors were obtained from a human donor with alopecia areata.

The genes are TRBV30 and TRBJ1-2; TRBD1 agrees at 8 bases. Germline V gives CDR1 GTSNPN, CDR2 SVGIG (reference sequence). The CDR3 consists of 12 residues. V shed 2 bases and J 8 bases; nucleotides not matched to a gene: 4. DNA of the CDR3: TGTGCCTGGAGTTCAGGGGGCTGGGGCTACACCTTC. Translating gives CAWSSGGWGYTF.

V gene TRBV27 combines with J gene TRBJ2-3; perhaps TRBD2 as D (6 bases). V lost 6 bases, J lost 4 bases, and 11 bases lay in between. This CDR3 is built from 13 residues. The germline V gene has CDR1 MNHEY and CDR2 SMNVEV (reference sequence). The CDR3 nucleotides read TGTGCCAGCAGCAACGGGGGATCAGATACGCAGTATTTT. Protein sequence: CASSNGGSDTQYF.